The 29 T cell receptor beta chains reported below all come from one sample, sequenced in a study of cytomegalovirus exposure and HLA in healthy donors. The PCR made use of 60 Vbeta and 13 Jbeta primers. Libraries were prepared by immunoSEQ multiplex PCR; TCRdb keeps only in-frame clonotypes and omits some of them. The table lists 200,000 to 250,000 clones, about 84% of them singletons. Source material: PBMCs. Every receptor here comes from a human donor in good health.

This clone was recorded once. This chain joins TRBV5-1 and TRBJ2-2; D perhaps matches TRBD1 (5 bases). V lost 2 bases, J lost 4 bases, and 9 bases lay in between. The CDR3 sequence is 14 residues long. CDR1 and CDR2 from the germline V gene are SGHRS and YFSETQ. CDR3 nucleotide sequence: TGCGCCAGCAGCTTAGAAACAGGCACCGGGGAGCTGTTTTTT. It is translated as CASSLETGTGELFF.

This clone was picked up a small number of times. The chain has TRBV2 and TRBJ2-2; D perhaps matches TRBD1 (6 bases). V lost 3 bases, J lost 0 bases, and 11 bases lay in between. Germline V gene data show CDR1 as SNHLY and CDR2 as FYNNEI. This CDR3 is built from 16 residues. In DNA, the CDR3 is TGTGCCAGCAGTGATGGCTCAGGGGCGAACACCGGGGAGCTGTTTTTT. Translating it yields CASSDGSGANTGELFF.

The chain has TRBV19 and TRBJ2-2; 7 bases map to TRBD2. The CDR3 length is 15 residues. Germline CDR1 is LNHDA and CDR2 is SQIVND (reference sequence). Germline trimming cut 6 bases from V and 3 bases from J; bases unmatched to any gene: 7. The CDR3 here is CASRTGGLHTGELFF. CDR3 DNA: TGTGCCAGTAGGACGGGGGGATTGCACACCGGGGAGCTGTTTTTT.

This chain connects TRBV6-6 to TRBJ1-3; TRBD1 is a possible D gene (6 bases). Germline CDR1 reads MNHNY; CDR2 reads SVGAGI (reference sequence). V lost 2 bases and J 8 bases, leaving 16 bases between the germline ends. The CDR3 is made up of 15 amino acids. This CDR3 reads CASSYRPGAQDTIYF. The CDR3 coding sequence is TGTGCCAGCAGTTACCGGCCAGGGGCGCAGGACACCATATATTTT.

This chain links TRBV27 with TRBJ2-7, with 13 bases aligning to TRBD2. With 3 bases clipped from V and 3 bases from J, the junction kept 5 bases outside the gene matches. Looked up from germline, CDR1 is MNHEY and CDR2 is SMNVEV (reference sequence). This CDR3 has 16 residues. In DNA form, the CDR3 reads TGTGCCAGCAGTTTCTCGGGGACTAGCGGGAACTACGAGCAGTACTTC. This encodes CASSFSGTSGNYEQYF.

The sample holds many counts of this clone. The chain combines TRBV6-4 with TRBJ2-3; 10 positions agree with TRBD2. The CDR3 runs 15 residues. Germline trimming cut 4 bases from V and 1 base from J; bases unmatched to any gene: 2. CDR1 is MRHNA and CDR2 is SNTAGT in the germline V gene. The CDR3 DNA reads TGTGCCAGCAGTGCCGGGACTAGCGGCACAGATACGCAGTATTTT. Its translation: CASSAGTSGTDTQYF.

The CDR3 bases are TGCGCCAGCAGCCAAGACAGGGGGCTGTCCTACAATGAGCAGTTCTTC. Protein sequence: CASSQDRGLSYNEQFF. J is TRBJ2-1 and V is TRBV4-1; 8 nucleotides match TRBD1. The CDR3 consists of 16 residues. The germline gives CDR1 MGHRA, CDR2 YSYEKL. Losses at the gene ends were 0 bases for V and 1 base for J; bases not matched to a gene: 2.

This clone was seen a handful of times. The genes are TRBV5-5 and TRBJ2-7; the D gene is possibly TRBD2 (6 bases). CDR1 is SGHKS and CDR2 is YYEKEE in the germline V gene (reference sequence). CDR3 size: 17 residues. Trimming stripped 4 bases from V and 3 bases from J, with 23 bases between. In DNA, the CDR3 is TGTGCCAGCAGCGCTACGCAGGGAAGCGGGTTCATCTACGAGCAGTACTTC. It specifies CASSATQGSGFIYEQYF. Full variable domain (rest looked up from reference TRBV5-5 and TRBJ2-7): DAGVTQSPTHLIKTRGQQVTLRCSPISGHKSVSWYQQVLGQGPQFIFQYYEKEERGRGNFPDRFSARQFPNYSSELNVNALLLGDSALYLCASSATQGSGFIYEQYFGPGTRLTVT.

This chain connects TRBV6-6 to TRBJ2-3; perhaps TRBD2 as D (6 bases). The CDR3 is made up of 13 amino acids. Between the trimmed V and J ends, which lost 5 bases and 4 bases, there was a span of 10 bases. Per the germline V gene, CDR1 is MNHNY and CDR2 is SVGAGI (reference sequence). The CDR3 coding sequence is TGTGCCAGCAGTCAGTCTAGCGCAGATACGCAGTATTTT. Residues: CASSQSSADTQYF.

In this sample, this clone turned up a few times. This chain uses TRBV6-5 with TRBJ1-1; no reliable D call. The CDR3 spans 14 residues. Germline V gene data show CDR1 as MNHEY and CDR2 as SVGAGI. The V gene lost 2 bases and the J gene lost 2 bases, with 9 bases spanning the gap. The CDR3 DNA follows: TGTGCCAGCAGTTACCTTCTAGCCAACACTGAAGCTTTCTTT. Its protein is CASSYLLANTEAFF.

This clone was seen a single time. The DNA for the CDR3 is TGTGCCAGCAGCCCCACGACAGGGGAGGTGACACCCCTCCACTTT. Protein sequence: CASSPTTGEVTPLHF. This chain connects TRBV5-4 to TRBJ1-6; TRBD1 agrees at 8 bases. Trimming took 4 bases from V and 11 from J; bases not matched to a gene: 11. In germline, CDR1 is SGHNT, CDR2 YYREEE (reference sequence). The CDR3 sequence is 15 residues long.

This chain connects TRBV28 to TRBJ2-3; 12 bases fit TRBD2. Germline CDR1 MDHEN, CDR2 SYDVKM. V lost 10 bases and J lost 5; bases outside the gene matches: 19. This CDR3 is built from 18 residues. CDR3 coding DNA: TGTGCCATAACCTCCGGGGGACTAGCGGGTCTAACAGAAGATACGCAGTATTTT. Translation gives CAITSGGLAGLTEDTQYF. The variable domain in full, with the rest retrieved from reference TRBV28 and TRBJ2-3, is DVKVTQSSRYLVKRTGEKVFLECVQDMDHENMFWYRQDPGLGLRLIYFSYDVKMKEKGDIPEGYSVSREKKERFSLILESASTNQTSMYLCAITSGGLAGLTEDTQYFGPGTRLTVL.

J is TRBJ2-5 and V is TRBV5-8, with 7 bases fitting TRBD1. From germline, CDR1 is SGHTS and CDR2 YDEGEE. After removal of 4 bases from V and 2 bases from J, the junction contained 5 bases not matched to a gene. There are 14 residues in the CDR3. CDR3 coding DNA: TGTGCCAGCAGCATCGGGACAGTACAAGAGACCCAGTACTTC. Residues: CASSIGTVQETQYF.

In its sample, this clone was seen once. An end of the junction differs from the germline gene, which may be a read error. This sequence joins TRBV7-9 and TRBJ2-7, with TRBD2 identical over 11 bases. Germline-derived CDR1 and CDR2 are SEHNR and FQNEAQ (reference sequence). CDR3 length: 16 amino acids. The CDR3 bases are TGTTCCAGCTCGCGGACTAGCGGGCGTTCCGCCTACGAGCAGTACTTC. Protein sequence: CSSSRTSGRSAYEQYF.

This clone was seen a few times. V and J are TRBV6-5 and TRBJ2-7; D possibly corresponds to TRBD1 (5 bases). The CDR3 spans 13 residues. Trimming removed 6 bases at V and 0 bases at J, with 9 bases between. Germline loops: CDR1 MNHEY, CDR2 SVGAGI. Here the CDR3 reads CASSKGYSYEQYF. The CDR3 DNA sequence: TGTGCCAGCAGCAAGGGGTACTCCTACGAGCAGTACTTC.

The sample holds a few counts of this clone. The chain couples TRBV28 to TRBJ1-1; 8 bases agree with TRBD1. V trimming: 4 bases; J trimming: 5 bases; junction bases outside the gene matches: 9. Per germline, CDR1 MDHEN and CDR2 SYDVKM. The CDR3 spans 15 residues. The CDR3 coding sequence is TGTGCCAGCAGTTCCCCGACAGGGGTTGGGACTGAAGCTTTCTTT. This codes for CASSSPTGVGTEAFF.

This clone has a handful of counts. The chain combines TRBV7-2 with TRBJ1-5; TRBD1 aligns across 7 bases. Germline CDR1 SGHTA, CDR2 FQGNSA. Unmatched junction bases numbered 12, after V lost 5 bases and J lost 5 bases. The CDR3 is 16 amino acids. The chain's CDR3 is CASSLYREGGDQPQHF. The CDR3 coding sequence is TGTGCCAGCAGCCTTTATAGAGAAGGGGGCGATCAGCCCCAGCATTTT.

The chain joins TRBV6-1 to TRBJ2-2; 12 bases fit TRBD2. The V gene end was trimmed by 4 bases and the J gene end by 1 base; junction bases not matched to a gene: 4. The CDR3 contains 17 residues. CDR1 MNHNS and CDR2 SASEGT come from the germline V gene. CDR3 in DNA: TGTGCCAGCAGTGGTACTAGCGGGGGGAGGAACACCGGGGAGCTGTTTTTT. It specifies CASSGTSGGRNTGELFF.

The V and J genes are TRBV10-3 and TRBJ2-3; no reliable D call. This CDR3 has 13 residues. Looked up from germline, CDR1 is ENHRY and CDR2 is SYGVKD. The V end lost 10 bases, the J end lost 4 bases, and 15 bases lay between the germline ends. In nucleotides, the CDR3 is TGTGCCACCCGCCGCGAATCCCCAGATACGCAGTATTTT. Its protein is CATRRESPDTQYF.

This chain connects TRBV28 to TRBJ1-1; 7 bases map to TRBD1. Germline loops: CDR1 MDHEN, CDR2 SYDVKM. This CDR3 contains 16 residues. The junction had 9 bases not matched to a gene; V was cut back by 3 bases and J by 2 bases. CDR3 sequence: CASSFFSGTANTEAFF. CDR3 DNA: TGTGCCAGCAGTTTTTTCTCCGGGACAGCTAACACTGAAGCTTTCTTT.

V usage is TRBV2 and J usage is TRBJ2-7, with TRBD1 as a possible D gene (5 bases). CDR3 length equals 12 residues. Germline V gene data show CDR1 as SNHLY and CDR2 as FYNNEI. The CDR3 here is CVTRLRAGEQYF. The CDR3 coding sequence is TGTGTCACCAGACTCAGGGCCGGCGAGCAGTACTTC.

The gene calls are TRBV18 and TRBJ2-3, with TRBD2 matching over 8 bases. Germline lookup yields CDR1 KGHSH and CDR2 LQKENI. The CDR3 is 15 amino acids. V lost 4 bases, J lost 4 bases, and 7 bases stayed unmatched. The CDR3 sequence is CASSRQTSDADTQYF. CDR3 coding DNA: TGTGCCAGCTCACGACAGACTAGCGATGCAGATACGCAGTATTTT.

The chain joins TRBV9 to TRBJ2-3; TRBD1 is a possible D gene (5 bases). V lost 6 bases and J 3 bases, leaving 14 bases between the germline ends. This CDR3 spans 14 amino acids. CDR1 is SGDLS, CDR2 YYNGEE, per germline. The CDR3 coding sequence is TGTGCCAGCACCCTTACAGGATTTACAGATACGCAGTATTTT. Amino acids: CASTLTGFTDTQYF.

J is TRBJ2-4 and V is TRBV5-1; TRBD2 agrees at 8 bases. The germline gives CDR1 SGHRS, CDR2 YFSETQ. The CDR3 is 14 amino acids. Unmatched junction bases numbered 6, after V lost 4 bases and J lost 6 bases. DNA of the CDR3: TGCGCCAGCAGCCCACTAGCGGACGGAAACATTCAGTACTTC. As protein: CASSPLADGNIQYF.

The chain carries TRBV27 and TRBJ2-1, with 9 bases matching TRBD1. CDR1 and CDR2 from the germline V gene are MNHEY and SMNVEV (reference sequence). J was trimmed by 2 bases and V by 5 bases; bases with no gene match: 10. There are 17 residues in the CDR3. In DNA, the CDR3 is TGTGCCAGCAGTCCCTCGGGGACAGGGTTCGCCTACAATGAGCAGTTCTTC. It translates to CASSPSGTGFAYNEQFF.

The CDR3 bases are TGTGCCAGCAGCTGGGGACAGGGAGACTATGGCTACACCTTC. Translating it yields CASSWGQGDYGYTF. The chain carries TRBV7-3 and TRBJ1-2, with 9 bases lining up with TRBD1. This CDR3 spans 14 amino acids. CDR1 is SGHTA, CDR2 FQGTGA, per germline. V lost 4 bases and J lost 3; bases outside the gene matches: 3.

V gene TRBV5-4 combines with J gene TRBJ2-3; 7 nucleotides line up with TRBD1. Germline values: CDR1 SGHNT, CDR2 YYREEE (reference sequence). V was pared by 5 bases and J by 4 bases, with 4 bases of the junction left unmatched. This CDR3 is 13 amino acids long. This chain's CDR3 is CASSGDSSDTQYF. DNA for the CDR3: TGTGCCAGCAGTGGGGACAGCTCAGATACGCAGTATTTT. Combining the CDR3 with reference TRBV5-4 and TRBJ2-3 gives the whole variable domain ETGVTQSPTHLIKTRGQQVTLRCSSQSGHNTVSWYQQALGQGPQFIFQYYREEENGRGNFPPRFSGLQFPNYSSELNVNALELDDSALYLCASSGDSSDTQYFGPGTRLTVL.

The chain joins TRBV6-5 to TRBJ1-3; D may be TRBD1 (5 bases). In germline, CDR1 is MNHEY, CDR2 SVGAGI. Trimming shortened V by 6 bases and J by 2 bases, and 11 bases separated the two germline ends. The CDR3 is 14 amino acids. The DNA for the CDR3 is TGTGCCAGCAGCCCCCCAGGGACTGGAAACACCATATATTTT. It is translated as CASSPPGTGNTIYF.

The chain combines TRBV6-6 with TRBJ1-2; no firm D call. The CDR3 covers 12 residues. Germline-derived CDR1 and CDR2 are MNHNY and SVGAGI (reference sequence). V lost 2 bases to trimming and J lost 5 bases, with 6 bases between them. The CDR3 nucleotides are TGTGCCAGCAGTTACACGGTTTATGGCTACACCTTC. This sequence encodes CASSYTVYGYTF.